This passage covers 26 T cell receptor beta chains from one sample sequenced in a study of blood T cell repertoires in COVID-19. Here immunoSEQ multiplex PCR was the method, and the copy in TCRdb shows in-frame clones only, minus some. The sample records approximately 110,000 clones, roughly 85% being singletons. Material: peripheral blood. The receptors were gathered from a woman aged 80 or over with acute or convalescent COVID-19.

The chain joins TRBV2 to TRBJ1-2; TRBD1 agrees at 7 bases. CDR1 and CDR2 from the germline V gene are SNHLY and FYNNEI. The CDR3 is made up of 15 amino acids. Germline trimming cut 3 bases from V and 5 bases from J; bases unmatched to any gene: 9. In DNA form, the CDR3 reads TGTGCCAGCAGTGAGGACAGAGGGGGCTTATATGGCTACACCTTC. Amino acid sequence: CASSEDRGGLYGYTF.

This chain links TRBV7-8 with TRBJ2-7, with 10 nucleotides matching TRBD2. Germline V gives CDR1 SGHVS, CDR2 FQNEAQ. After removal of 4 bases from V and 0 bases from J, the junction contained 0 bases not matched to a gene. The CDR3 runs 14 residues. The CDR3, as DNA: TGTGCCAGCAGCTGGACTAGCGGCTCCTACGAGCAGTACTTC. It encodes CASSWTSGSYEQYF.

The chain recombines TRBV5-4 with TRBJ2-2; D is perhaps TRBD1 (6 bases). Looked up from germline, CDR1 is SGHNT and CDR2 is YYREEE (reference sequence). With 1 base removed from V and 7 bases from J, the gap between germline ends came to 11 bases. This CDR3 is built from 14 residues. CDR3 coding DNA: TGTGCCAGCAGCTTGACTCAGGACAGCGGGGAGCTGTTTTTT. Its protein product is CASSLTQDSGELFF. Complete variable domain (other parts from reference TRBV5-4 and TRBJ2-2): ETGVTQSPTHLIKTRGQQVTLRCSSQSGHNTVSWYQQALGQGPQFIFQYYREEENGRGNFPPRFSGLQFPNYSSELNVNALELDDSALYLCASSLTQDSGELFFGEGSRLTVL.

This chain connects TRBV18 to TRBJ2-1; D is ambiguous. The CDR3 spans 12 residues. Trimming cost V 1 base and J 8 bases, with 6 bases left between them. CDR1 and CDR2 (germline): KGHSH, LQKENI. The CDR3 reads CASSPQRDEQFF. In nucleotides, the CDR3 is TGTGCCAGCTCACCACAGCGCGATGAGCAGTTCTTC.

V is TRBV10-1 and J is TRBJ1-2, with D hard to call. Trimming took off 4 bases at V and 4 bases at J, with 10 bases between the two ends. The V gene's germline CDR1 is WNHNN and CDR2 SYGVQD (reference sequence). This CDR3 spans 13 amino acids. The CDR3 is CASSASYSYGYTF. CDR3 coding DNA: TGCGCCAGCAGTGCCTCCTACAGCTATGGCTACACCTTC.

This clone was detected only a few times. The rearrangement joins TRBV2 to TRBJ2-3; 8 bases are shared with TRBD2. In germline, CDR1 is SNHLY, CDR2 FYNNEI. The J segment lost 2 bases and the V segment lost 8 bases, leaving 9 bases of the junction unmatched. This CDR3 comprises 15 residues. The CDR3 DNA reads as TGTGCCAGCGTCCCTCGGGGGGGGACCACAGATACGCAGTATTTT. Translated: CASVPRGGTTDTQYF. The full variable domain, rest sourced from reference TRBV2 and TRBJ2-3, is EPEVTQTPSHQVTQMGQEVILRCVPISNHLYFYWYRQILGQKVEFLVSFYNNEISEKSEIFDDQFSVERPDGSNFTLKIRSTKLEDSAMYFCASVPRGGTTDTQYFGPGTRLTVL.

The chain couples TRBV19 to TRBJ2-1, with 12 positions matching TRBD2. The CDR3 spans 17 residues. CDR1 and CDR2 from the germline V gene are LNHDA and SQIVND (reference sequence). After removal of 3 bases from V and 4 bases from J, the junction contained 7 bases not matched to a gene. The CDR3 region has the DNA TGTGCCAGTAGTATGGGCAAGACTAGCGGGAGATACAATGAGCAGTTCTTC. It specifies CASSMGKTSGRYNEQFF.

CDR3 residues: CASTQRANTGELFF. The CDR3 DNA reads as TGTGCCAGCACCCAGCGAGCGAACACCGGGGAGCTGTTTTTT. The V and J genes are TRBV6-4 and TRBJ2-2; D is ambiguous. Germline CDR1 reads MRHNA; CDR2 reads SNTAGT. This CDR3 spans 14 amino acids. V shed 7 bases and J shed 0 bases, with 9 bases lying between them.

The chain combines TRBV28 with TRBJ2-2, with TRBD1 identical over 11 bases. Germline V gene data show CDR1 as MDHEN and CDR2 as SYDVKM. The CDR3 sequence is 15 residues long. Unmatched junction bases numbered 3, after V lost 6 bases and J lost 3 bases. The CDR3 nucleotides read TGTGCCAGCAGAACGGGACAGGGGGACACCGGGGAGCTGTTTTTT. Its translation: CASRTGQGDTGELFF.

This chain connects TRBV28 to TRBJ2-4; 14 bases fit TRBD2. The germline V gene encodes CDR1 MDHEN and CDR2 SYDVKM. The CDR3 contains 16 residues. With 5 bases clipped from V and 4 bases from J, the junction kept 4 bases outside the gene matches. The DNA of the CDR3 is TGTGCCAGCAGTATCGGGACTAGCGGGAGAAAAAACATTCAGTACTTC. Translating gives CASSIGTSGRKNIQYF. Complete variable domain (other parts from reference TRBV28 and TRBJ2-4): DVKVTQSSRYLVKRTGEKVFLECVQDMDHENMFWYRQDPGLGLRLIYFSYDVKMKEKGDIPEGYSVSREKKERFSLILESASTNQTSMYLCASSIGTSGRKNIQYFGAGTRLSVL.

The rearrangement uses TRBV27 and TRBJ2-5; TRBD2 agrees at 8 bases. The CDR3 spans 15 residues. J lost 1 base, V lost 6 bases, and 7 bases had no gene match. Germline lookup yields CDR1 MNHEY and CDR2 SMNVEV (reference sequence). The CDR3 sequence is CASRPRRGGQETQYF. The CDR3 nucleotides are TGTGCCAGCAGACCTCGCCGGGGGGGCCAAGAGACCCAGTACTTC.

This rearrangement joins TRBV11-3 to TRBJ2-1, with D possibly being TRBD2 (5 bases). V lost 3 bases to trimming and J lost 8 bases, with 14 bases between them. Looked up from germline, CDR1 is SGHNT and CDR2 is YENEEA. This CDR3 spans 14 amino acids. This CDR3 is CASSLPGGPHEQFF. The CDR3 nucleotides read TGTGCCAGCAGCTTGCCAGGAGGTCCCCATGAGCAGTTCTTC.

The V gene is TRBV20-1, the J gene TRBJ1-2, with D possibly TRBD1 on 5 matching bases. Between the trimmed V and J ends, which lost 3 bases and 5 bases, there was a span of 13 bases. Germline CDR1 DFQATT, CDR2 SNEGSKA (reference sequence). This CDR3 comprises 13 residues. The CDR3 spells CSASRRGGYGYTF. For the CDR3, the DNA is TGCAGTGCTAGTCGGAGGGGCGGGTATGGCTACACCTTC.

The chain recombines TRBV18 with TRBJ2-7, with a possible D match to TRBD2 (5 bases). The V end lost 6 bases, the J end lost 2 bases, and 11 bases lay between the germline ends. The CDR3 is made up of 13 amino acids. CDR1 is KGHSH and CDR2 is LQKENI in the germline V gene. This CDR3 reads CASSGDSAYEQYF. The CDR3 nucleotides are TGTGCCAGCTCGGGAGACTCAGCCTACGAGCAGTACTTC.

V and J are TRBV5-6 and TRBJ1-5; TRBD1 matches 8 bases. This CDR3 comprises 15 residues. V was pared by 4 bases and J by 7 bases, with 10 bases of the junction left unmatched. Looked up from germline, CDR1 is SGHDT and CDR2 is YYEEEE. This chain's CDR3 is CASSIDGTGGQPQHF. The CDR3 coding sequence is TGTGCCAGCAGCATCGATGGGACAGGCGGGCAGCCCCAGCATTTT. Combining the CDR3 with reference TRBV5-6 and TRBJ1-5 gives the whole variable domain DAGVTQSPTHLIKTRGQQVTLRCSPKSGHDTVSWYQQALGQGPQFIFQYYEEEERQRGNFPDRFSGHQFPNYSSELNVNALLLGDSALYLCASSIDGTGGQPQHFGDGTRLSIL.

This chain uses TRBV10-3 with TRBJ2-7, with TRBD2 matching 9 bases. Trimming cost V 2 bases and J 4 bases; bases outside gene matches: 6. The CDR3 runs 15 residues. Germline loops: CDR1 ENHRY, CDR2 SYGVKD. The CDR3 DNA reads TGTGCCATCAGTGAGGCGGCGGGAGGGACATACGAGCAGTACTTC. Its protein product is CAISEAAGGTYEQYF.

The chain carries TRBV19 and TRBJ2-7, with a weak D call TRBD2 (6 bases). Looked up from germline, CDR1 is LNHDA and CDR2 is SQIVND (reference sequence). V was cut by 1 base and J by 2 bases, with 12 bases left in between. The length of the CDR3 is 15 residues. This CDR3 is CASSIGGSGTYEQYF. CDR3 nucleotide sequence: TGTGCCAGTAGTATAGGGGGTAGCGGAACCTACGAGCAGTACTTC.

The V gene is TRBV27, the J gene TRBJ1-3; TRBD1 matches 7 bases. The CDR3 loop spans 15 amino acids. CDR1 MNHEY and CDR2 SMNVEV come from the germline V gene (reference sequence). V lost 0 bases to trimming and J lost 4 bases; unmatched junction nucleotides: 3. The CDR3 DNA sequence: TGTGCCAGCAGTTTATCGACAGGGTCGGGAAACACCATATATTTT. Its translation is CASSLSTGSGNTIYF.

This clone was counted only a few times. The V and J genes are TRBV5-4 and TRBJ2-5, with D perhaps TRBD1 (6 bases). The CDR3 has 13 amino acids. In germline, CDR1 is SGHNT, CDR2 YYREEE (reference sequence). Trimming stripped 1 base from V and 5 bases from J, with 9 bases between. CDR3 nucleotide sequence: TGTGCCAGCAGCTTGACAGGGACCGAGACCCAGTACTTC. Protein product: CASSLTGTETQYF.

Points on this clone: The junction does not match germline at one end; this may be a read error. This chain links TRBV6-5 with TRBJ2-3; tentative D call: TRBD1 (6 bases). Germline CDR1 is MNHEY and CDR2 is SVGAGI. CDR3 length equals 15 residues. The CDR3 DNA is TGTACCAGCAGTTTTACAGGGTTTGGGACAGATACGCAGTATTTT. Protein: CTSSFTGFGTDTQYF.

The chain joins TRBV11-3 to TRBJ2-5, with D possibly TRBD1 on 5 matching bases. Germline loops: CDR1 SGHNT, CDR2 YENEEA. The CDR3 covers 15 residues. The V end lost 0 bases, the J end lost 1 base, and 9 bases lay between the germline ends. The CDR3 sequence: CASSLDGDSQETQYF. Written as DNA, the CDR3 is TGTGCCAGCAGCTTAGATGGAGACAGCCAAGAGACCCAGTACTTC.

This chain connects TRBV28 to TRBJ2-1, with 8 bases fitting TRBD1. Per the germline V gene, CDR1 is MDHEN and CDR2 is SYDVKM. With 4 bases clipped from V and 8 bases from J, the junction kept 13 bases outside the gene matches. The CDR3 totals 16 residues. The CDR3 loop is CASSSRAGGGVDEQFF. DNA of the CDR3: TGTGCCAGCAGTTCCAGGGCAGGGGGCGGGGTGGATGAGCAGTTCTTC.

The J gene is TRBJ2-3, the V gene TRBV3-1 (or the pseudogene TRBV3-2), with no clear D. V lost 5 bases to trimming and J lost 6 bases, with 12 bases between them. Germline V gene lookup returns CDR1 LGHDT and CDR2 YNNKEL (reference sequence). The CDR3 runs 13 residues. This CDR3 reads CASSMWSGDTQYF. The CDR3 DNA follows: TGTGCCAGCAGCATGTGGTCAGGCGATACGCAGTATTTT.

This clone was detected only once. The rearrangement uses TRBV2 and TRBJ2-7, with TRBD2 matching over 9 bases. V dropped 2 bases and J dropped 6; count of bases not matched to a gene: 5. The CDR3 spans 14 residues. Germline loops: CDR1 SNHLY, CDR2 FYNNEI. DNA of the CDR3: TGTGCCAGCAGTGAACTAGCGGGATTCTCCGAGCAGTACTTC. Its protein product is CASSELAGFSEQYF.

The chain combines TRBV3-1 (or the pseudogene TRBV3-2) with TRBJ2-2; D unclear. Trimming pared 4 bases from V and 6 bases from J, leaving 12 bases between. Germline values: CDR1 LGHDT, CDR2 YNNKEL (reference sequence). CDR3 size: 14 residues. CDR3 coding DNA: TGTGCCAGCAGCCTGTCCAATGTTCCCGGGGAGCTGTTTTTT. This sequence encodes CASSLSNVPGELFF.

This clone appeared a few times. The chain uses TRBV2 and TRBJ1-5; TRBD1 aligns across 7 bases. CDR1 and CDR2 from the germline V gene are SNHLY and FYNNEI. The CDR3 is 17 amino acids. V trimming: 5 bases; J trimming: 0 bases; junction bases outside the gene matches: 10. The CDR3 protein is CASSLYGTVDSNQPQHF. The CDR3 DNA reads TGTGCCAGCAGTCTATACGGGACAGTAGATAGCAATCAGCCCCAGCATTTT.